This T cell receptor (beta chain) was sequenced during a study of T cells in Graves' hyperthyroidism and ophthalmopathy (dated by TCRdb to between 2018 and 2021). Turning to the overall study: Peripheral blood samples were taken at initial diagnosis, before any treatment was given. To identify distinguishing TCR V-J signatures, a discovery cohort of 90 to 100 patients was used, comprising 40 to 45 with Graves' ophthalmopathy and around 60 with stable Graves' hyperthyroidism. An independent validation cohort of some 18 hyperthyroidism patients and over 15 patients who later progressed to ophthalmopathy tested prospective prediction of ophthalmopathy. The approximately 98 discovery patients were randomly divided into training and test sets at a 7:3 ratio. In over five Graves' hyperthyroidism patients, the study also compared T-cell repertoires from thyroid tissue with T-cell repertoires from blood. Once sampling was done, hyperthyroidism patients were given methimazole at a starting dose of 30 mg daily, whereas ophthalmopathy patients were given high-dose intravenous methylprednisolone. TCR Vbeta CDR3 sequencing of roughly 140 peripheral blood samples (approximately 44 ophthalmopathy, approximately 80 hyperthyroidism and approximately 17 progressor patients) is reported in the paper. Summary of the overall study and its limitations: Most expanded thyroid clonotypes (frequency above 0.001) were also detected in blood, a finding suggesting that blood repertoires may reflect thyroid immune responses. During validation, the model predicted progression to ophthalmopathy a median of roughly six months ahead of onset, with roughly 65% sensitivity and roughly 72% specificity. In cross-validation, a model built on a 13 V-J signature told ophthalmopathy apart from stable hyperthyroidism with approximately 90% sensitivity and roughly 82% specificity, and in testing the same model reached 80%/75%. Sample size was not statistically predetermined, and investigators were not blinded to group allocation.

Many counts were recorded for this clonotype. Its recognized antigen is unknown. No quality values exist for individual bases; no much larger clone is one base distant. TCR beta CDR3 regions were amplified from RNA transcripts. For the first round of RT-PCR on the TCR CDR3, the HTBI primer set was used together with the Qiagen OneStep RT-PCR kit. The libraries were constructed in a second round of multiplex PCR and then size-selected and purified. Paired-end sequencing of the libraries was performed with 100 bp reads on an Illumina HiSeq2000. Turning to the authors' computational methods: SOAPnuke was used to process the raw data, throwing out any read that contained adapters or uncalled bases, had a mean Phred below 15, or lacked an exact constant-primer or identifier match. COPE v1.2.5 was used to merge the high-quality paired reads, and each unique nucleotide sequence was defined as a clonotype. MiTCR v1.1 was used to align the clonotypes against IMGT TRBV, TRBD and TRBJ reference segments. Analysis was restricted to V-J combinations with a frequency above 0.0001, which covered roughly 99% of repertoires. The TCS score was defined as the ratio of F50 (clonal expansion) to E x V (chaos), calculated using BLOSUM62-based TCRdist between CDR3 peptides within each V-J. Welch's t-statistics and random forest reduced several hundred V-J features to 13, which were used in a naive Bayes classifier (R e1071). TCRdb's own reprocessing of the public reads used fastp at Q25 and MiXCR and kept productive beta chains. Each CDR3 protein gets just one entry, which takes the most common genes and DNA from the rows behind it. In this record, the V and J calls reflect TCRdb's handling and not the investigators' own analysis. This sample gives over 500,000 distinct CDR3 sequences in total; roughly a sixth of them show up just once. In total, the top ten clones hold about 31% of the sample.

Ophthalmopathy patients had moderately to severely active disease, with a Clinical Activity Score of 3 or more, a NOSPECS grade of 4 or more, and a disease duration of less than 3 months. Exclusion was applied to patients with uncontrolled infections, other autoimmune diseases, pregnancy or lactation. Clinical symptoms, serum thyroxine and TRAb, thyroid ultrasound, and orbital computed tomography formed the basis for the diagnoses. PBMCs were separated from roughly 9.6 ml of fresh peripheral blood using Ficoll-Paque density gradient centrifugation. Total RNA was extracted using Trizol reagent, and RNA quality was assessed on an Agilent 2100 Bioanalyzer. The sequencing sample was made of blood. The sequence was obtained from a woman in her 30s with Graves' ophthalmopathy.

The CDR3 region has the sequence CASRGGRGVYEKLFF. The nucleotides are TGTGCCAGCAGGGGAGGTCGGGGGGTTTATGAAAAACTGTTTTTT. The chain is encoded by TRBV2 joined to TRBJ1-4, with TRBD1 as a weak D call on 5 bases. V is pared back by 6 bases and J by 6 bases, with 17 bases lying between the germline termini. The CDR3 measures 15 amino acids from cysteine to phenylalanine. CDR3 DNA is the only sequence kept; it has 45 bases, read in frame from the first base. In the germline V gene, CDR1 corresponds to SNHLY and CDR2 to FYNNEI.